A selection of T cell receptor beta chains follows, all from one sample in a study of cytomegalovirus exposure and HLA in healthy donors. TCRdb's table, derived via immunoSEQ multiplex PCR, lists solely in-frame clones and lacks some. This sample has 65,000 to 80,000 clones, with roughly 94% found just once. Sequenced input: PBMCs. These receptors originate from a woman under 30 in good health and CMV-seropositive. CDR3s include the opening cysteine and the closing phenylalanine or tryptophan.

j_call v_call cdr3_aa
TRBJ1-5 TRBV19 CASSMGDRLYQPQHF
TRBJ1-3 TRBV4-2 CASSQVLSGLNSGNTIYF
TRBJ1-2 TRBV7-9 CASSYSRQGYGYTF
TRBJ2-7 TRBV11-2 CASSLGHSSTYEQYF
TRBJ1-2 TRBV7-9 CASSPAGGRPGNYGYTF
TRBJ1-6 TRBV18 CASSPGNSPLHF
TRBJ2-1 TRBV5-1 CASSPRTSGADNEQFF
TRBJ1-1 TRBV29-1 CSVAEGLAEAFF
TRBJ2-7 TRBV30 CAWAPGHNSYEQYF
TRBJ2-1 TRBV7-2 CASQALAGGRNEQFF
TRBJ1-2 TRBV13 CASSPLNGRGYGYTF
TRBJ1-2 TRBV28 CASSFDRNYGYTF
TRBJ2-7 TRBV27 CASSKGQTVYEQYF
TRBJ2-3 TRBV28 CASSFIGGGDTQYF
TRBJ1-5 TRBV7-8 CASSLHQGPAQPQHF
TRBJ1-4 TRBV28 CASSPGAEGREKLFF
TRBJ2-3 TRBV7-6 CASSLVAGSGGDTDTQYF
TRBJ2-1 TRBV11-2 CASSSLWFGSGGANEQFF
TRBJ1-5 TRBV28 CASSSSGGLGNQPQHF
TRBJ2-1 TRBV29-1 CSVTPGGNEQFF
TRBJ2-7 TRBV28 CASRAGDLIIYEQYF
TRBJ2-3 TRBV7-2 CASRFRVSTDTQYF
TRBJ1-2 TRBV28 CASSPPNFQAYGYTF